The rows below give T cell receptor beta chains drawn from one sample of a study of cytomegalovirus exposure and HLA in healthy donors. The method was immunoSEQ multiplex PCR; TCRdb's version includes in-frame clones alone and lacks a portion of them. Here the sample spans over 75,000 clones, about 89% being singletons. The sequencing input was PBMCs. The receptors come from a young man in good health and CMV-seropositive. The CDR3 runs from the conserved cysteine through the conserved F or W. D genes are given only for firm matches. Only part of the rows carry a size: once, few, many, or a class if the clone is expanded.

CDR3aa: CASGFTGGYEQYF; CDR3nt: TGTGCCAGCGGGTTCACAGGGGGCTACGAGCAGTACTTC; v_gene: TRBV28; d_gene: TRBD1; abundance: NA; j_gene: TRBJ2-7
CDR3aa: CASSRVSRTGELFF; CDR3nt: TGTGCCAGCTCAAGAGTTAGCCGGACCGGGGAGCTGTTTTTT; v_gene: TRBV6-1; d_gene: NA; abundance: NA; j_gene: TRBJ2-2
CDR3aa: CASALGRNTEAFF; CDR3nt: TGTGCCAGCGCCCTTGGCAGGAACACTGAAGCTTTCTTT; v_gene: TRBV7-9; d_gene: NA; abundance: NA; j_gene: TRBJ1-1
CDR3aa: CASSQDEGAAPNEKLFF; CDR3nt: TGTGCCAGCAGCCAAGATGAAGGGGCGGCCCCTAATGAAAAACTGTTTTTT; v_gene: TRBV4-2; d_gene: NA; abundance: NA; j_gene: TRBJ1-4
CDR3aa: CASSLVPGPNYGYTF; CDR3nt: TGTGCCAGCAGCTTGGTGCCAGGGCCTAACTATGGCTACACCTTC; v_gene: TRBV5-6; d_gene: NA; abundance: NA; j_gene: TRBJ1-2
CDR3aa: CASKTQGTGNTIYF; CDR3nt: TGTGCCAGTAAGACACAGGGAACTGGAAACACCATATATTTT; v_gene: TRBV19; d_gene: NA; abundance: NA; j_gene: TRBJ1-3
CDR3aa: CASKGTSGMAGELFF; CDR3nt: TGTGCCAGCAAAGGGACTAGCGGGATGGCCGGGGAGCTGTTTTTT; v_gene: TRBV10-3; d_gene: TRBD2; abundance: NA; j_gene: TRBJ2-2
CDR3aa: CASSLDPGTKAFF; CDR3nt: TGCGCCAGCAGCTTGGACCCCGGGACAAAGGCTTTCTTT; v_gene: TRBV5-1; d_gene: NA; abundance: few; j_gene: TRBJ1-1
CDR3aa: CASTGALHYEQYF; CDR3nt: TGTGCCAGCACAGGGGCACTCCACTACGAGCAGTACTTC; v_gene: TRBV28; d_gene: NA; abundance: NA; j_gene: TRBJ2-7
CDR3aa: CASTQEGGTDTQYF; CDR3nt: TGTGCCAGCACCCAGGAGGGAGGCACAGATACGCAGTATTTT; v_gene: TRBV5-4; d_gene: NA; abundance: NA; j_gene: TRBJ2-3
CDR3aa: CASSPGTGESYNEQFF; CDR3nt: TGCGCCAGCAGCCCCGGGACAGGGGAGTCCTACAATGAGCAGTTCTTC; v_gene: TRBV5-1; d_gene: TRBD1; abundance: NA; j_gene: TRBJ2-1
CDR3aa: CASSQSPNRGYF; CDR3nt: TGCGCCAGCAGCCAAAGCCCTAACAGGGGGTACTTC; v_gene: TRBV23-1; d_gene: TRBD1; abundance: NA; j_gene: TRBJ2-7
CDR3aa: CASSIGTSNNYEQYF; CDR3nt: TGTGCCAGCAGCATTGGGACTAGCAACAACTACGAGCAGTACTTC; v_gene: TRBV11-2; d_gene: TRBD2; abundance: NA; j_gene: TRBJ2-7